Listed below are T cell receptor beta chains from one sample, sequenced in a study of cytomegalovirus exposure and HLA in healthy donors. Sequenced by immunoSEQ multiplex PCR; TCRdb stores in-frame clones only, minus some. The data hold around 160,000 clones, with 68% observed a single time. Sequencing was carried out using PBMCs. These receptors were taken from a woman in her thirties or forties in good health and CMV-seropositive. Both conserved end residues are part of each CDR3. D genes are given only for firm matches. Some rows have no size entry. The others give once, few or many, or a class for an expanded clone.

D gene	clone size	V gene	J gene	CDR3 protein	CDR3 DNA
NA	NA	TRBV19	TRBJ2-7	CASSKAGAGNSYEQYF	TGTGCCAGTAGTAAGGCAGGTGCGGGGAACTCCTACGAGCAGTACTTC
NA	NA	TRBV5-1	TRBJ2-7	CASTLAGADSYEQYF	TGCGCCAGCACCCTGGCTGGAGCAGATAGCTACGAGCAGTACTTC
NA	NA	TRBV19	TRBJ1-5	CASSIASGEGQPQHF	TGTGCCAGTAGTATAGCATCGGGGGAGGGACAGCCCCAGCATTTT
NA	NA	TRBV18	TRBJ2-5	CASSPGFGRGRETQYF	TGTGCCAGCTCCCCAGGCTTCGGGCGAGGGAGAGAGACCCAGTACTTC
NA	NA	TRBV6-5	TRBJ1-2	CASSYRGSYTF	TGTGCCAGCAGTTACAGGGGTAGCTACACCTTC
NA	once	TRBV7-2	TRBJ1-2	CASSLGAQLPYGYTF	TGTGCCAGCAGCTTGGGAGCCCAGCTACCCTATGGCTACACCTTC
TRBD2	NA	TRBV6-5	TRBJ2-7	CASKTSGSDEQYF	TGTGCCAGCAAGACTAGCGGGAGCGACGAGCAGTACTTC
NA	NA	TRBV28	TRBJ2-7	CASSFDSQRGYEQYF	TGTGCCAGCAGTTTTGACTCTCAAAGGGGTTACGAGCAGTACTTC
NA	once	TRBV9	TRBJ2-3	CASSAVGGGTDTQYF	TGTGCCAGCAGCGCGGTCGGCGGGGGCACAGATACGCAGTATTTT
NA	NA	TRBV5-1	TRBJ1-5	CASSLGSGSNQPQHF	TGCGCCAGCAGCTTGGGGTCAGGGAGCAATCAGCCCCAGCATTTT
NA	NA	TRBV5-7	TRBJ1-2	CASSLGGQAGYTF	TGTGCCAGCAGCTTGGGGGGGCAGGCGGGCTACACCTTC